This paragraph covers one T cell receptor beta chain sequence. Original handling: Using reference gene primer amplification, nucleated cell counts were estimated. The table came from immunoSEQ multiplex PCR; TCRdb's copy has only in-frame clones and leaves some out. V and J calls and clone size are given by that table; D and trimming were obtained from the DNA. Here the sample spans some 130,000 clones, more than 70% being singletons. This sample stems from a study of blood T cell repertoires in COVID-19. The TCR sequence derives from a man aged 50 or older with acute or convalescent COVID-19. Sequences were obtained from peripheral blood.

The CDR3 spells CAIMTDRVTYEQYF. The CDR3, as DNA: TGTGCCATCATGACGGACAGGGTGACCTACGAGCAGTACTTC. This chain uses TRBV10-3 with TRBJ2-7; 8 bases are shared with TRBD1. The germline gives CDR1 ENHRY, CDR2 SYGVKD. This CDR3 region has 14 residues. V gave up 7 bases and J gave up 2 bases; unmatched junction bases: 7.